The clone carrying this T cell receptor beta chain turned up a few times. Its antigen is as yet unknown. This entry belongs to a study of T cells in Graves' hyperthyroidism and ophthalmopathy. TCR beta CDR3 regions were amplified from RNA transcripts. The study used the HTBI primer set for a first-round RT-PCR of the TCR CDR3. TCRdb reprocessed the multiplex PCR reads via MiXCR and lists one record per CDR3 protein. The sample lists roughly 740,000 distinct CDR3 sequences; about 16% were seen once. General study points: A median roughly 6.6 months before onset, the model predicted ophthalmopathy. By a 13 V-J model, ophthalmopathy was set apart from stable hyperthyroidism.

With V trimmed by 4 bases and J by 0 bases, 2 bases remained unmatched. The CDR3 extends over 17 amino acids. Germline CDR1 and CDR2: LGHNA and YNFKEQ. Each diagnosis drew on symptoms, thyroxine, TRAb, thyroid ultrasound and orbital computed tomography findings. The sequence derives from a young man with Graves' hyperthyroidism. This sequence joins TRBV4-2 and TRBJ2-2, with 13 bases matching TRBD2. The sequencing input was blood. CDR3 nucleotides: TGTGCCAGCAGCCGCGGACTAGCGGGAGCGAACACCGGGGAGCTGTTTTTT. Its translation: CASSRGLAGANTGELFF.